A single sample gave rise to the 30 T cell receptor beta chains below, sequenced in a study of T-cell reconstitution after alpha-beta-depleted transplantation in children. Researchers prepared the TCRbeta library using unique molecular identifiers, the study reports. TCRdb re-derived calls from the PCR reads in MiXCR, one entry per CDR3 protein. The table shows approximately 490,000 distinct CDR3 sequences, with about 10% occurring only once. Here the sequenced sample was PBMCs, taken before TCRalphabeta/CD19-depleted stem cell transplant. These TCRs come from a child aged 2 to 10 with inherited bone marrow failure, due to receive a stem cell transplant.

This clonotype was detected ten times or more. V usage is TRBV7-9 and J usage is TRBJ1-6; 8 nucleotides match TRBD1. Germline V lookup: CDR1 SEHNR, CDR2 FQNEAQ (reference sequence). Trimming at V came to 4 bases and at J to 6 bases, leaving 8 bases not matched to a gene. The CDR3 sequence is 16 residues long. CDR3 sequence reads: CASSYSGQGTNSPLHF. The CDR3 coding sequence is TGTGCCAGCAGCTATTCCGGACAGGGAACTAATTCACCCCTCCACTTT.

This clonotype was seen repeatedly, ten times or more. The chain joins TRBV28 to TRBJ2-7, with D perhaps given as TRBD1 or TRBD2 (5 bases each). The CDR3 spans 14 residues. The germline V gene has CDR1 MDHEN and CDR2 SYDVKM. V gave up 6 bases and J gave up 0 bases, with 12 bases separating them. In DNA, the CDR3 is TGTGCCAGCAGGGGGACGGCGCTCTCCTACGAGCAGTACTTC. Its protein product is CASRGTALSYEQYF.

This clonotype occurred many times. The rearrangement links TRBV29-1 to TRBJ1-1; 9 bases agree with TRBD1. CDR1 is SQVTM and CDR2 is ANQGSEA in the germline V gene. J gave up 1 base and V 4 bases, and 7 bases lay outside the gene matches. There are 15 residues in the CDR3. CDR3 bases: TGCAGCGTTGTCGGGACAGGGAAAAGGAACACTGAAGCTTTCTTT. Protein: CSVVGTGKRNTEAFF. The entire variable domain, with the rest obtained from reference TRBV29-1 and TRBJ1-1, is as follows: SAVISQKPSRDICQRGTSLTIQCQVDSQVTMMFWYRQQPGQSLTLIATANQGSEATYESGFVIDKFPISRPNLTFSTLTVSNMSPEDSSIYLCSVVGTGKRNTEAFFGQGTRLTVV.

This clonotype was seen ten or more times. The CDR3 protein is CASSLTTGANTGELFF. Written as DNA, the CDR3 is TGTGCCAGCAGCCTGACGACTGGAGCGAACACCGGGGAGCTGTTTTTT. The J gene is TRBJ2-2, the V gene TRBV6-1; D gene ambiguous. The germline V gene encodes CDR1 MNHNS and CDR2 SASEGT. V lost 6 bases to trimming and J lost 0 bases, with 14 bases between them. The CDR3 runs 16 residues.

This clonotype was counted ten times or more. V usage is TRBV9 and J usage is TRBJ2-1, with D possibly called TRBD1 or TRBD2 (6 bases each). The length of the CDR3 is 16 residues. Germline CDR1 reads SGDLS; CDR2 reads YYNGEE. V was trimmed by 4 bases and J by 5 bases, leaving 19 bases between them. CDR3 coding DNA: TGTGCCAGCAGCCCGGAGGGGGGAGCGGTGGACAATGAGCAGTTCTTC. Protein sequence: CASSPEGGAVDNEQFF.

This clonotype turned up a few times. In DNA, the CDR3 is TGTGCCAGCATTCGCGCTAGTGGAGGCAATGAGCAGTTCTTC. This encodes CASIRASGGNEQFF. The chain has TRBV7-9 and TRBJ2-1; tentative D call: TRBD2 (5 bases). The CDR3 is 14 residues long. The germline CDR1 and CDR2 sequences are SEHNR and FQNEAQ (reference sequence). V lost 7 bases, J lost 6 bases, and 16 bases lay in between.

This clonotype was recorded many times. This chain's CDR3 is CASSQARRPSTDTQYF. CDR3 sequence (DNA): TGCGCCAGCAGCCAAGCTCGGAGACCCAGCACAGATACGCAGTATTTT. This rearrangement joins TRBV4-3 to TRBJ2-3; D gene ambiguous. The CDR3 has 16 residues. CDR1 is LGHNA and CDR2 is YSLEER in the germline V gene. V gave up 1 base and J gave up 0 bases, with 11 bases separating them.

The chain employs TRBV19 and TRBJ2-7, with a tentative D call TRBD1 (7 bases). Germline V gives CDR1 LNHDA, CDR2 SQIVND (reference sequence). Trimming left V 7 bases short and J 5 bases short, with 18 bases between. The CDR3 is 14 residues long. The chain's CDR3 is CASTPLGGGHEQYF. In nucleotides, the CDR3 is TGTGCCAGTACCCCGCTAGGAGGGGGCCACGAGCAGTACTTC.

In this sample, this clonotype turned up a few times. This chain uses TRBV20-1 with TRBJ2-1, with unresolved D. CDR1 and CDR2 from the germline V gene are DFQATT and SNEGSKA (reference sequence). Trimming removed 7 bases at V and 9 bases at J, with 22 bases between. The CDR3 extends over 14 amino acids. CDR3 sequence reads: CSGSKASLGGEQFF. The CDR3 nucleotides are TGCAGTGGGTCAAAGGCCTCGTTGGGTGGTGAGCAGTTCTTC.

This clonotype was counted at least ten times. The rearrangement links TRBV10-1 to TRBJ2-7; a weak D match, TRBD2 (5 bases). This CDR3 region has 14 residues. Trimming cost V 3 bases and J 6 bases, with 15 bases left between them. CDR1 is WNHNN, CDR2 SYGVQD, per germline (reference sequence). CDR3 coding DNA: TGCGCCAGCAGTGATATGCGCGGCCGGGGCGAGCAGTACTTC. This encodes CASSDMRGRGEQYF.

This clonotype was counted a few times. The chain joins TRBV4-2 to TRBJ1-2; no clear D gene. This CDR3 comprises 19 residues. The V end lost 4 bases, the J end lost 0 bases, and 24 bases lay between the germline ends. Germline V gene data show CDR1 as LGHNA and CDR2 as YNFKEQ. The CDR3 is CASSLTTVGERGPNYGYTF. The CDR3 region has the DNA TGTGCCAGCAGCCTGACGACGGTCGGGGAGAGAGGGCCTAACTATGGCTACACCTTC.

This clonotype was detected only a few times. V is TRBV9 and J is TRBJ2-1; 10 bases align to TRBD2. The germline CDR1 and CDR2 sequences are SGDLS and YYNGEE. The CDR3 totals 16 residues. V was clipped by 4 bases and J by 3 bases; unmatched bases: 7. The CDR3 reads CASSPQAGGIYNEQFF. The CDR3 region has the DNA TGTGCCAGCAGCCCCCAAGCGGGAGGGATCTACAATGAGCAGTTCTTC.

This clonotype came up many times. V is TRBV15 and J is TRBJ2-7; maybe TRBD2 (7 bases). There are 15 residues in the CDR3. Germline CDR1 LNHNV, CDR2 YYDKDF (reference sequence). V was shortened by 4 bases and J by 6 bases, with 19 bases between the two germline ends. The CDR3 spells CATSNGGTKSLEQYF. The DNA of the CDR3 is TGTGCCACCAGCAACGGGGGGACAAAAAGTCTCGAGCAGTACTTC.

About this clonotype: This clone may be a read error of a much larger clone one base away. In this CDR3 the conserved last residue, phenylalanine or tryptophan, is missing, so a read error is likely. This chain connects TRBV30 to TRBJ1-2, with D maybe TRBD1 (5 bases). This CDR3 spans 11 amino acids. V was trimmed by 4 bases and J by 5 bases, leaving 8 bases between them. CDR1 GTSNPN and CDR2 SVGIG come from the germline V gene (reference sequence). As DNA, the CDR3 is TGTGCCTGGACAGGGTTTTATGGCTACACCTGC. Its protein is CAWTGFYGYTC.

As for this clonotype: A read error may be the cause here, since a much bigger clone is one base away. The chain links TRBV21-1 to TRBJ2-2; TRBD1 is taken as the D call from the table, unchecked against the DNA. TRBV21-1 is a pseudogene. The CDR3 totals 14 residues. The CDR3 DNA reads TGTGCCAGCAGCACCGCCGGGGTAAACGGGGAGCTGTTTTTT. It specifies CASSTAGVNGELFF.

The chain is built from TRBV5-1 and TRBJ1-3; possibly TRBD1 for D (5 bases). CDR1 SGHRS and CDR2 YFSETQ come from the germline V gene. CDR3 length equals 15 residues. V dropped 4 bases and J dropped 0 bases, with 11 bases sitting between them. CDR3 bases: TGCGCCAGCAGCGTAGGGGACTCCTCTGGAAACACCATATATTTT. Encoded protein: CASSVGDSSGNTIYF.

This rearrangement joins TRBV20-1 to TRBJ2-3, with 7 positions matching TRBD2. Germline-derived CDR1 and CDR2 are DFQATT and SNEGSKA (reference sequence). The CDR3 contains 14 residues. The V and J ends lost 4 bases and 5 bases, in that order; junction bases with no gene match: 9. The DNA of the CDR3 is TGCAGTGCTATTGTGGGAGGGCCTGGAGATACGCAGTATTTT. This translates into CSAIVGGPGDTQYF.

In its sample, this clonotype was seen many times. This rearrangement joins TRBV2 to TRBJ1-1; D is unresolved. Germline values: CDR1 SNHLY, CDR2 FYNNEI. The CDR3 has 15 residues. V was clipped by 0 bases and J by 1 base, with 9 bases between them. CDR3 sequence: CASSEAFGRNTEAFF. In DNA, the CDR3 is TGTGCCAGCAGTGAAGCATTCGGGAGGAACACTGAAGCTTTCTTT.

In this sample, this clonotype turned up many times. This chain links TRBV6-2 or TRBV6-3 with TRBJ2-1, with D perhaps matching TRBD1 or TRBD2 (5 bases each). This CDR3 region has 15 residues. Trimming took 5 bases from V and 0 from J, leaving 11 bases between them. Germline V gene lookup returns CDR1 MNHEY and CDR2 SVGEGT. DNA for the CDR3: TGTGCCAGCAGTACGGGACCTGGCTCCTACAATGAGCAGTTCTTC. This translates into CASSTGPGSYNEQFF.

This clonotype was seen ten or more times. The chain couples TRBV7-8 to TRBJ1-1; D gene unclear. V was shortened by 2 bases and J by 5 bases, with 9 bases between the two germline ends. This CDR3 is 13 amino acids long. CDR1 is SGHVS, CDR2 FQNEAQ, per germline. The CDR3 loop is CASSLMRGTEAFF. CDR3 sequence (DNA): TGTGCCAGCAGCTTAATGAGAGGTACTGAAGCTTTCTTT.

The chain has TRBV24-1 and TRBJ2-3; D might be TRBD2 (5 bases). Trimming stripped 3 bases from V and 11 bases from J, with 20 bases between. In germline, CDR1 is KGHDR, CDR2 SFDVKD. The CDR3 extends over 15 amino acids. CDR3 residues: CATSDHEFSERGQYF. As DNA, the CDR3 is TGTGCCACCAGTGATCACGAGTTTAGCGAACGAGGGCAGTATTTT.

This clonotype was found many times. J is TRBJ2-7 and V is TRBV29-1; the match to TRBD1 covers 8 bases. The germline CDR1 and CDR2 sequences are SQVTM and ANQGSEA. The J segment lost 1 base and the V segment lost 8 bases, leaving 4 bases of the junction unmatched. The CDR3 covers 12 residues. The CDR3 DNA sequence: TGCAGCATAGGACAGGGTTCCTACGAGCAGTACTTC. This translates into CSIGQGSYEQYF.

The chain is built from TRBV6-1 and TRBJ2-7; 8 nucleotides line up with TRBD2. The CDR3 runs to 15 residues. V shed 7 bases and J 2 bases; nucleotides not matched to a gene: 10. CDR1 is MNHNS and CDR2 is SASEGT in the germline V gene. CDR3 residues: CASNPGIAGPYEQYF. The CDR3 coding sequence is TGTGCCAGCAACCCCGGGATAGCGGGGCCCTACGAGCAGTACTTC.

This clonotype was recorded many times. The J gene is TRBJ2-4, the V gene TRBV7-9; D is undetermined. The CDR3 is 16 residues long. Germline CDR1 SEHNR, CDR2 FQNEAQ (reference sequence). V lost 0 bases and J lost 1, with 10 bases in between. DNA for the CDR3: TGTGCCAGCAGCTTAGCGATGGGTTGGGCCAAAAACATTCAGTACTTC. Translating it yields CASSLAMGWAKNIQYF.

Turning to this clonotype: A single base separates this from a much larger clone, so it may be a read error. CDR3 protein: CASSPSPLQLDEQYF. CDR3 bases: TGTGCCAGCAGTCCATCCCCACTCCAGTTGGACGAGCAGTACTTC. The chain recombines TRBV6-1 with TRBJ2-7; D is undetermined. V lost 5 bases and J lost 5, with 19 bases in between. Germline V lookup: CDR1 MNHNS, CDR2 SASEGT. This CDR3 region has 15 residues.

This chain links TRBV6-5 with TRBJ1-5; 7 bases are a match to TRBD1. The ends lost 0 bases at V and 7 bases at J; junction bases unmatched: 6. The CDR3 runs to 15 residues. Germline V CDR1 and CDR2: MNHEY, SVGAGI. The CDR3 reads CASSYSDRVGQPQHF. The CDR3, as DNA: TGTGCCAGCAGTTACTCCGACAGGGTGGGCCAGCCCCAGCATTTT.

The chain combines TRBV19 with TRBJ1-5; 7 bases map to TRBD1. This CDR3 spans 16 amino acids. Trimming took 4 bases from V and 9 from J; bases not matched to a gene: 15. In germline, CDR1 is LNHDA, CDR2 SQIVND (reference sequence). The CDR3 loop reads CASSTGTELLEGPQHF. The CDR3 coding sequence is TGTGCCAGTAGTACCGGGACAGAGCTCCTCGAGGGGCCCCAGCATTTT.

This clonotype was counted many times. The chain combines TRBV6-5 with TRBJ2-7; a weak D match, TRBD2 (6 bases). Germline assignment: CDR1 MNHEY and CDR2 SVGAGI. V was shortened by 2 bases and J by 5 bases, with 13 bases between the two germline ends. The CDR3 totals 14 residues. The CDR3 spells CASSYVGGSHEQYF. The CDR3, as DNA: TGTGCCAGCAGTTACGTTGGGGGGTCCCACGAGCAGTACTTC.

As DNA, the CDR3 is TGTGCCAGCAGCTTGACCGGAATGAATCAGCCCCAGCATTTT. It codes for CASSLTGMNQPQHF. V and J are TRBV5-4 and TRBJ1-5; D unresolved. Germline CDR1 SGHNT, CDR2 YYREEE (reference sequence). The CDR3 covers 14 residues. The V end lost 1 base, the J end lost 4 bases, and 9 bases lay between the germline ends.

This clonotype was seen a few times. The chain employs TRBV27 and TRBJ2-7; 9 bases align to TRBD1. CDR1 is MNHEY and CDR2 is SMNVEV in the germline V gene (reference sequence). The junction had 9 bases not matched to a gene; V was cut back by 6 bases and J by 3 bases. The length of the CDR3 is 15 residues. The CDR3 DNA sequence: TGTGCCAGCAGGCTTACCGGGACAGGGATCTACGAGCAGTACTTC. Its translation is CASRLTGTGIYEQYF.